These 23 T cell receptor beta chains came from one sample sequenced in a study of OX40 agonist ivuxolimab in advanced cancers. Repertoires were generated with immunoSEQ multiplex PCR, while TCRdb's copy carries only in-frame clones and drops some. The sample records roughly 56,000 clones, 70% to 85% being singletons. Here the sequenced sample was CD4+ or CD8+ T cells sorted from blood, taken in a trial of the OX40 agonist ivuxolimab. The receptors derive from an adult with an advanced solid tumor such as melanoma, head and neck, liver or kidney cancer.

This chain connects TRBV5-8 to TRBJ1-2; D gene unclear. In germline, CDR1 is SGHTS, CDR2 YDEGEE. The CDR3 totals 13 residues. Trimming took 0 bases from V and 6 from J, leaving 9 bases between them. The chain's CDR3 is CASSLVSVDGYTF. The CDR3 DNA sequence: TGTGCCAGCAGCTTGGTATCCGTTGATGGCTACACCTTC.

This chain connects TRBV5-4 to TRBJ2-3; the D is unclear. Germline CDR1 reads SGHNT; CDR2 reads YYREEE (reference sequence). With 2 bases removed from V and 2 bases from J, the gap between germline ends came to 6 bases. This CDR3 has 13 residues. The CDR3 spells CASSFGATDTQYF. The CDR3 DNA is TGTGCCAGCAGCTTTGGAGCCACAGATACGCAGTATTTT.

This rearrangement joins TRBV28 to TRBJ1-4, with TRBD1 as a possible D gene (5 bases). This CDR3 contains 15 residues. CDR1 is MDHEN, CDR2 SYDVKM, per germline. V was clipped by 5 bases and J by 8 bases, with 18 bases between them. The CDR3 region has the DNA TGTGCCAGCAGTCCCCGCGGGGGGTGGCAGGAAAAACTGTTTTTT. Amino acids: CASSPRGGWQEKLFF.

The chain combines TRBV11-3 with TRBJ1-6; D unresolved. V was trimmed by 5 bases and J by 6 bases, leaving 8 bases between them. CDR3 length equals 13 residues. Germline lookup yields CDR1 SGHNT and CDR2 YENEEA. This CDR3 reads CASSLVPNSPLHF. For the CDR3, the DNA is TGTGCCAGCAGCCTCGTCCCTAATTCACCCCTCCACTTT.

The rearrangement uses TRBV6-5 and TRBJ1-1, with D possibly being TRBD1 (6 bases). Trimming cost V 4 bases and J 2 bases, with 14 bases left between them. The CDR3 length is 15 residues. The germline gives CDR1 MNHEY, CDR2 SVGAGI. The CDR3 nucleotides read TGTGCCAGCAGTTCCCCCAGGGGTGTCAACACTGAAGCTTTCTTT. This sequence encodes CASSSPRGVNTEAFF.

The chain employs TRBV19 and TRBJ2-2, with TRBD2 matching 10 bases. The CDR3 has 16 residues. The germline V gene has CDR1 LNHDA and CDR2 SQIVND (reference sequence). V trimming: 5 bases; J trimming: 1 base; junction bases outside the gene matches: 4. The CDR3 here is CASSPRTSGNTGELFF. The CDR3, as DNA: TGTGCCAGTAGTCCTAGGACTAGCGGGAACACCGGGGAGCTGTTTTTT.

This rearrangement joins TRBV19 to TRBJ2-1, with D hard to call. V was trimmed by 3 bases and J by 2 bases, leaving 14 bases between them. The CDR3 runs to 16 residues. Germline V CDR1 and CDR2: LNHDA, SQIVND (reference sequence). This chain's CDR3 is CASSMGLLPPYNEQFF. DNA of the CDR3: TGTGCCAGTAGTATGGGTTTACTCCCCCCCTACAATGAGCAGTTCTTC. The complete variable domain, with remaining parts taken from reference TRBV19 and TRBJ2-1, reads DGGITQSPKYLFRKEGQNVTLSCEQNLNHDAMYWYRQDPGQGLRLIYYSQIVNDFQKGDIAEGYSVSREKKESFPLTVTSAQKNPTAFYLCASSMGLLPPYNEQFFGPGTRLTVL.

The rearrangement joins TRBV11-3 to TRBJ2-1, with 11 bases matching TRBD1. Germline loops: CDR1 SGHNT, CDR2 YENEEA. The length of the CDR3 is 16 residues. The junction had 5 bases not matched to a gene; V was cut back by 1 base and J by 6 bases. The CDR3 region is CASSLASGTGGNEQFF. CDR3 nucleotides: TGTGCCAGCAGCTTAGCTTCCGGGACAGGGGGCAATGAGCAGTTCTTC.

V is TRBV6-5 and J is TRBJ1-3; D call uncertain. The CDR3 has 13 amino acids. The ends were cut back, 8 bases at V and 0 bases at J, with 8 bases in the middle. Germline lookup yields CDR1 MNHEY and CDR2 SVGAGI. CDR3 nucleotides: TGTGCCAGCCGGCGGTCCTCTGGAAACACCATATATTTT. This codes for CASRRSSGNTIYF.

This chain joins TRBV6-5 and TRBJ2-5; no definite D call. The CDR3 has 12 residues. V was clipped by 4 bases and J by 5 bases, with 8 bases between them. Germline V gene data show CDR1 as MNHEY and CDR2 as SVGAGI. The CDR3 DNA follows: TGTGCCAGCAGTTCCGCAAGTGAGACCCAGTACTTC. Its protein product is CASSSASETQYF.

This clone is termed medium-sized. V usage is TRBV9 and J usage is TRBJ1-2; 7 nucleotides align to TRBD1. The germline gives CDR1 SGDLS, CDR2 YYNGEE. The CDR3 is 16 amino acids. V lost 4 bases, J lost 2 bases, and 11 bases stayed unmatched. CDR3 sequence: CASSLTGFGENYGYTF. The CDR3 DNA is TGTGCCAGCAGCCTGACAGGGTTCGGCGAAAACTATGGCTACACCTTC. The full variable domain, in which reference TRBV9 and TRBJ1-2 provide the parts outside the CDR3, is DSGVTQTPKHLITATGQRVTLRCSPRSGDLSVYWYQQSLDQGLQFLIQYYNGEERAKGNILERFSAQQFPDLHSELNLSSLELGDSALYFCASSLTGFGENYGYTFGSGTRLTVV.

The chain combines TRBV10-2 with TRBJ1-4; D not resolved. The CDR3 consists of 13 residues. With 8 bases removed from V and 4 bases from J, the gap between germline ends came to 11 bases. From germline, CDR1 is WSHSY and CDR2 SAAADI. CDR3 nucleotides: TGCGCCAGCGGAGTAGGTGGTAATGAAAAACTGTTTTTT. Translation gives CASGVGGNEKLFF.

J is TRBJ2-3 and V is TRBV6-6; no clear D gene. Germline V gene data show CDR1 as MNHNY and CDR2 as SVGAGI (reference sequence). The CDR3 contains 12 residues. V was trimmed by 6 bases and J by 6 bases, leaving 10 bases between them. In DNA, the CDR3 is TGTGCCAGCAGCCAACTTATGGATACGCAGTATTTT. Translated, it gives CASSQLMDTQYF.

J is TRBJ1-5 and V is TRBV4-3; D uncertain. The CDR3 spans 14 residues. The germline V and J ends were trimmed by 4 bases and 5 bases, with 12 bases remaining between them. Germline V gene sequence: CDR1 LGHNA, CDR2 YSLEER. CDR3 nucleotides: TGCGCCAGCAGCCGGAGCAGGCTGGATCAGCCCCAGCATTTT. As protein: CASSRSRLDQPQHF.

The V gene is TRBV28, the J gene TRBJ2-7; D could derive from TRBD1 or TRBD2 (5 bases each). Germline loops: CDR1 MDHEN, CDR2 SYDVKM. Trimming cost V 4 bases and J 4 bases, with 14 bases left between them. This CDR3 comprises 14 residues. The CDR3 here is CASSSYRDPYEQYF. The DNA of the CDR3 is TGTGCCAGCAGTTCCTACCGGGACCCGTACGAGCAGTACTTC. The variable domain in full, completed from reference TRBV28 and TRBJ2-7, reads DVKVTQSSRYLVKRTGEKVFLECVQDMDHENMFWYRQDPGLGLRLIYFSYDVKMKEKGDIPEGYSVSREKKERFSLILESASTNQTSMYLCASSSYRDPYEQYFGPGTRLTVT.

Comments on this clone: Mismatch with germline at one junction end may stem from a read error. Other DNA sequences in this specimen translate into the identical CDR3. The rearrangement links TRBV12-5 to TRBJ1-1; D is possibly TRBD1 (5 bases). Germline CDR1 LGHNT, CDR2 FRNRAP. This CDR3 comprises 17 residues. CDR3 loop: CASGLVVGLLEGTEAFF. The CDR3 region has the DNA TGTGCTAGTGGTTTGGTGGTAGGCCTCCTGGAGGGGACTGAAGCTTTTTTT.

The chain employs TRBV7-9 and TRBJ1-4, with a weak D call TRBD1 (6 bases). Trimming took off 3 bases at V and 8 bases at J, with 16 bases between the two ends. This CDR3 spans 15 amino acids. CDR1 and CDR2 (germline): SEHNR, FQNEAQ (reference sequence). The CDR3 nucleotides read TGTGCCAGCAGCTTCACTTCAGGGGTTGGGGAAAAACTGTTTTTT. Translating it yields CASSFTSGVGEKLFF.

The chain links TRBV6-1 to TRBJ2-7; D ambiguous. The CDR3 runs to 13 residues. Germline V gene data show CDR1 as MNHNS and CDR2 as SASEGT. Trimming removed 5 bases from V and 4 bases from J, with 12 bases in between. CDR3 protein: CASSWRRNYEQYF. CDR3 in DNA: TGTGCCAGCAGTTGGCGACGGAATTACGAGCAGTACTTC.

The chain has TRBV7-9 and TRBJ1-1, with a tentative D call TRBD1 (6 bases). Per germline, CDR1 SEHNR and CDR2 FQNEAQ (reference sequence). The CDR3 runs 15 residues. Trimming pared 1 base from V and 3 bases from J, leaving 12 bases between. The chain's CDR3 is CASSLVGGRHTEAFF. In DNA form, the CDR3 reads TGTGCCAGCAGCTTAGTTGGGGGGCGGCACACTGAAGCTTTCTTT.

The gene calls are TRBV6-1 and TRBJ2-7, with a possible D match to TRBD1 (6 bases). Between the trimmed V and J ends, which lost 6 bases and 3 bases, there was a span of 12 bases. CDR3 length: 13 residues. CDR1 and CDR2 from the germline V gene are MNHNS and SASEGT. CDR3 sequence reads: CASRAGTYYEQYF. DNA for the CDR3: TGTGCCAGCAGGGCTGGGACATACTACGAGCAGTACTTC.

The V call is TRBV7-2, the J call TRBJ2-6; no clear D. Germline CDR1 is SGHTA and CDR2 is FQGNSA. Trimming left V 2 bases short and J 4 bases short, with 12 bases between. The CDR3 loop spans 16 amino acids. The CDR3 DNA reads TGTGCCAGCAGCTTATCATCTCGTACGGGGGCCAACGTCCTGACTTTC. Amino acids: CASSLSSRTGANVLTF.

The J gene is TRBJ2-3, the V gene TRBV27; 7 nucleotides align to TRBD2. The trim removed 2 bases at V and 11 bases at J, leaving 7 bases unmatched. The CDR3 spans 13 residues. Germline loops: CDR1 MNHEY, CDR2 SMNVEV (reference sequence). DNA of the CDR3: TGTGCCAGCAGTTTAAATGGGAGGGGCAAGCAGTATTTT. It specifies CASSLNGRGKQYF.

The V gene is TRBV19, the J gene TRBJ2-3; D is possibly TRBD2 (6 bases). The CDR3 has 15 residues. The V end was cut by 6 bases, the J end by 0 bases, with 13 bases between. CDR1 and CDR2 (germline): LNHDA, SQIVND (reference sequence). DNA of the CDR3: TGTGCCAGTAGACGACAAGCGGGTAGCACAGATACGCAGTATTTT. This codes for CASRRQAGSTDTQYF. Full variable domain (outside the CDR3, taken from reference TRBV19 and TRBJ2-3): DGGITQSPKYLFRKEGQNVTLSCEQNLNHDAMYWYRQDPGQGLRLIYYSQIVNDFQKGDIAEGYSVSREKKESFPLTVTSAQKNPTAFYLCASRRQAGSTDTQYFGPGTRLTVL.